The table lists the clone carrying this T cell receptor beta chain with a count of one. This record comes from a study of T cell clones after liver transplantation. Background on the study: Post-transplant blood was tracked for graft-donor-reactive T cell clones identified in a pre-transplant mixed lymphocyte reaction. Draws occurred before transplant, before withdrawal, and after complete or failed withdrawal.

Germline V CDR1 and CDR2: SGHRS, YFSETQ. V was cut by 0 bases and J by 4 bases, with 13 bases left in between. The CDR3 length is 15 residues. The data were produced by immunoSEQ multiplex PCR, yet TCRdb's version contains in-frame clones alone and is incomplete. This table has over 100,000 clones, roughly 80% appearing once. This TCR derives from a human donor who received a liver transplant. The sequenced sample was CD4+ T cells from blood, obtained before liver transplant. The chain couples TRBV5-1 to TRBJ2-5, with D possibly being TRBD2 (6 bases). The CDR3 reads CASSLGRGGTETQYF. In nucleotides, the CDR3 is TGCGCCAGCAGCTTGGGCCGAGGAGGGACAGAGACCCAGTACTTC. Using reference TRBV5-1 and TRBJ2-5 for the parts outside the CDR3, the full variable domain is KAGVTQTPRYLIKTRGQQVTLSCSPISGHRSVSWYQQTPGQGLQFLFEYFSETQRNKGNFPGRFSGRQFSNSRSEMNVSTLELGDSALYLCASSLGRGGTETQYFGPGTRLLVL.